This passage covers 3 T cell receptor beta chains from one sample sequenced in a study of cytomegalovirus exposure and HLA in healthy donors. Researchers ran the PCR with 60 Vbeta and 13 Jbeta primers. Sequencing used immunoSEQ multiplex PCR; TCRdb keeps in-frame clones, though not all of them. This table has 150,000 or so clones, about 85% appearing once. Source material: PBMCs. Receptor source: a woman aged 45 to 65 in good health and CMV-seropositive.

This clone was seen a handful of times. This chain uses TRBV9 with TRBJ1-2, with a possible D match to TRBD1 (5 bases). The ends were cut back, 4 bases at V and 4 bases at J, with 20 bases in the middle. The CDR3 has 16 residues. From germline, CDR1 is SGDLS and CDR2 YYNGEE. CDR3 sequence: CASSPYLGTVSYGYTF. The CDR3, as DNA: TGTGCCAGCAGCCCCTACCTCGGGACTGTAAGCTATGGCTACACCTTC. Combining the CDR3 with reference TRBV9 and TRBJ1-2 gives the whole variable domain DSGVTQTPKHLITATGQRVTLRCSPRSGDLSVYWYQQSLDQGLQFLIQYYNGEERAKGNILERFSAQQFPDLHSELNLSSLELGDSALYFCASSPYLGTVSYGYTFGSGTRLTVV.

The rearrangement links TRBV5-1 to TRBJ2-3, with 9 bases lining up with TRBD2. Trimming cost V 2 bases and J 5 bases; bases outside gene matches: 3. The germline V gene encodes CDR1 SGHRS and CDR2 YFSETQ. This CDR3 has 14 amino acids. This CDR3 is CASSLVAGEDTQYF. The CDR3 DNA is TGCGCCAGCAGCTTAGTAGCGGGGGAAGATACGCAGTATTTT. The whole variable domain, remainder taken from reference TRBV5-1 and TRBJ2-3, is KAGVTQTPRYLIKTRGQQVTLSCSPISGHRSVSWYQQTPGQGLQFLFEYFSETQRNKGNFPGRFSGRQFSNSRSEMNVSTLELGDSALYLCASSLVAGEDTQYFGPGTRLTVL.

V gene TRBV11-3 combines with J gene TRBJ2-7, with 9 bases fitting TRBD2. This CDR3 contains 14 residues. The germline V gene encodes CDR1 SGHNT and CDR2 YENEEA. The junction had 7 bases not matched to a gene; V was cut back by 5 bases and J by 5 bases. The CDR3 nucleotides read TGTGCCAGCAGCGCGGGGGGGGGCGCAGACGAGCAGTACTTC. This sequence encodes CASSAGGGADEQYF. The full variable domain, rest sourced from reference TRBV11-3 and TRBJ2-7, is EAGVVQSPRYKIIEKKQPVAFWCNPISGHNTLYWYLQNLGQGPELLIRYENEEAVDDSQLPKDRFSAERLKGVDSTLKIQPAELGDSAVYLCASSAGGGADEQYFGPGTRLTVT.